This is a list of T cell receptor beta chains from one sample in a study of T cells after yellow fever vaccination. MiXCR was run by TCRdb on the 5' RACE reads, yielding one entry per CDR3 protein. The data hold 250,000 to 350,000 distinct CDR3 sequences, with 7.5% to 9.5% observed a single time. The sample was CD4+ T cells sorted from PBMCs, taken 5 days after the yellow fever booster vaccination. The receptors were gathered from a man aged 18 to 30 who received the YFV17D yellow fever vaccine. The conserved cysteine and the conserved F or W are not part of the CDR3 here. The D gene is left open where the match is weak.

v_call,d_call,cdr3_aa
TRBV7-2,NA,AVGGPAKNIQY
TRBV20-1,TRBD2,SAPYPGLADNEQF
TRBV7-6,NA,ASSLALGVSYT
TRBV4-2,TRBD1,ASSQDSRGPGGYT
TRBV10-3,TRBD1,AISERQGEDTQY
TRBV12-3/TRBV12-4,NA,ASRLQVNTGELF
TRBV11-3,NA,ASSASYNEQF
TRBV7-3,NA,DSSFTGSPSGANVLS
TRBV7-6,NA,ASSLDPEGTEAF
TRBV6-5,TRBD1,ASSPRGPAYNEQF
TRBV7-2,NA,ASRERVGSTDTQY
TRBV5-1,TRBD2,ASSPGLAGGPGQETQY